The T cell receptor beta chain described here comes from a study of shared clonotypes between healthy human individuals. Study information: Ranging from 18 to 49 in age, donors were a couple of women and a few men.

About this clone itself: The antigen remains undetermined.

TCRdb's copy holds only in-frame clones and misses some; the assay was immunoSEQ multiplex PCR. Among some 500,000 clones listed, approximately 95% were seen once. The germline V gene has CDR1 SGHRS and CDR2 YFSETQ. Trimming shortened V by 4 bases and J by 8 bases, and 22 bases separated the two germline ends. This CDR3 comprises 16 residues. Overall study results and limits: Clonotypes shared by all four sorted-subset donors had higher generation probabilities than non-shared clonotypes. Few donors limited the genetic and exposure-history diversity represented. Inspection by rarefaction showed sorted-subset sequencing to be incomplete despite large depth.

Sequences were obtained from naive CD4+ T cells sorted from blood. Subset: CD45RA+ positively selected. The chain carries TRBV5-1 and TRBJ2-1, with D possibly matching TRBD2 (6 bases). The sequence derives from a woman aged 30 to 39 in good health. The CDR3: CASSPRDSSPFDEQFF. For the CDR3, the DNA is TGCGCCAGCAGCCCCCGGGACTCCTCTCCTTTTGATGAGCAGTTCTTC.